Presented here are 15 T cell receptor beta chains from one specimen sequenced in a study of CD8+ T cells in alopecia areata. Stated treatment: oral pan-JAK inhibitor, 5-10 mg twice daily. Reverse transcription of extracted RNA yielded cDNA, which provided the sequencing template. Sequencing was performed with immunoSEQ multiplex PCR; in TCRdb, only in-frame clones are kept and a portion is missing. The sample yields 170,000 or so clones, around 58% seen once. The input for sequencing was CD8+ T cells sorted from blood, taken at week 24, from a patient treated with tofacitinib. These receptors were obtained from a human donor with alopecia areata.

This sequence joins TRBV2 and TRBJ1-5; TRBD1 might be the D (5 bases). The CDR3 is 15 residues long. CDR1 SNHLY and CDR2 FYNNEI come from the germline V gene. The V gene lost 7 bases and the J gene lost 5 bases, with 18 bases spanning the gap. The CDR3 DNA sequence: TGTGCCAGCAAAGAGTGGGTCGGGGGTGATCAGCCCCAGCATTTT. It codes for CASKEWVGGDQPQHF.

This chain uses TRBV7-9 with TRBJ1-2; D ambiguous. The germline V and J ends were trimmed by 1 base and 12 bases, with 3 bases remaining between them. This CDR3 has 9 residues. CDR1 and CDR2 (germline): SEHNR, FQNEAQ (reference sequence). The CDR3 DNA reads as TGTGCCAGCAGCTTAGAGAACACCTTC. Encoded protein: CASSLENTF.

The rearrangement joins TRBV5-1 to TRBJ1-5; no clear D gene. CDR1 is SGHRS and CDR2 is YFSETQ in the germline V gene. V was trimmed by 4 bases and J by 2 bases, leaving 16 bases between them. The CDR3 contains 16 residues. CDR3: CASSIAGLAGNQPQHF. The CDR3 coding sequence is TGCGCCAGCAGCATTGCCGGTTTGGCTGGCAATCAGCCCCAGCATTTT.

In nucleotides, the CDR3 is TGCGCCAGCAGCTTGCGGCTAGCGGGGGACGAGCAGTACTTC. Residues: CASSLRLAGDEQYF. This chain connects TRBV5-1 to TRBJ2-5, with TRBD2 identical over 10 bases. Near its end, the DNA agrees better with TRBJ2-7, so the J call may be wrong. The germline V gene encodes CDR1 SGHRS and CDR2 YFSETQ. The CDR3 loop spans 14 amino acids.

Regarding this clone: Other DNA variants within this sample encode the same CDR3. This chain joins TRBV19 and TRBJ1-5, with D unclear. Trimming removed 3 bases at V and 7 bases at J, with 7 bases between. The CDR3 covers 12 residues. The germline V gene has CDR1 LNHDA and CDR2 SQIVND (reference sequence). This chain's CDR3 is CASSIPLQPQHF. The DNA of the CDR3 is TGTGCCAGTAGTATCCCCCTACAGCCCCAGCATTTT.

This chain uses TRBV15 with TRBJ1-1; D gene unclear. The CDR3 is 12 residues long. From germline, CDR1 is LNHNV and CDR2 YYDKDF (reference sequence). V was cut by 9 bases and J by 6 bases, with 14 bases left in between. The chain's CDR3 is CATGRARAEAFF. CDR3 nucleotide sequence: TGTGCCACGGGGAGGGCGCGGGCTGAAGCTTTCTTT.

V is TRBV25-1 and J is TRBJ1-2; D might be TRBD1 (6 bases). Per germline, CDR1 MGHDK and CDR2 SYGVNS. V gave up 1 base and J gave up 10 bases, with 19 bases separating them. This CDR3 region has 15 residues. The CDR3 loop is CASSELWQGSPVYTF. DNA for the CDR3: TGTGCCAGCAGTGAATTATGGCAGGGGAGCCCAGTCTACACCTTC.

The table lists this clone with a few counts. The V gene is TRBV6-1, the J gene TRBJ2-5, with D perhaps matching TRBD1 (5 bases). The CDR3 loop spans 14 amino acids. CDR1 and CDR2 from the germline V gene are MNHNS and SASEGT. Trimming shortened V by 5 bases and J by 2 bases, and 12 bases separated the two germline ends. The CDR3: CASSFTGQQETQYF. For the CDR3, the DNA is TGTGCCAGCAGTTTCACCGGACAACAAGAGACCCAGTACTTC.

This clone showed up just once. This sequence joins TRBV14 and TRBJ2-1, with 14 bases aligning to TRBD2. Per germline, CDR1 SGHDN and CDR2 FVKESK. V lost 1 base to trimming and J lost 14 bases; unmatched junction nucleotides: 7. The CDR3 runs 15 residues. The CDR3 bases are TGTGCCAGCAGCCAAGTCGGACTAGCGGGGGGCTTGGAGTTCTTC. This sequence encodes CASSQVGLAGGLEFF. Complete variable domain (other parts from reference TRBV14 and TRBJ2-1): EAGVTQFPSHSVIEKGQTVTLRCDPISGHDNLYWYRRVMGKEIKFLLHFVKESKQDESGMPNNRFLAERTGGTYSTLKVQPAELEDSGVYFCASSQVGLAGGLEFFGPGTRLTVL.

The chain links TRBV6-5 to TRBJ1-4, with D perhaps matching TRBD1 (5 bases). V lost 5 bases to trimming and J lost 8 bases, with 12 bases between them. The germline CDR1 and CDR2 sequences are MNHEY and SVGAGI. The CDR3 runs to 13 residues. Written as DNA, the CDR3 is TGTGCCAGCAGTCCCCTCTGGGGGGAAAAACTGTTTTTT. This encodes CASSPLWGEKLFF.

J is TRBJ1-1 and V is TRBV2; D gene ambiguous. This CDR3 region has 13 residues. CDR1 is SNHLY and CDR2 is FYNNEI in the germline V gene. V lost 0 bases and J lost 1, with 3 bases in between. Written as DNA, the CDR3 is TGTGCCAGCAGTGAAGCGAGGAACACTGAAGCTTTCTTT. It yields the protein CASSEARNTEAFF.

The chain carries TRBV11-2 and TRBJ1-3, with D hard to call. Trimming took off 5 bases at V and 4 bases at J, with 12 bases between the two ends. The CDR3 spans 14 residues. Germline V gene sequence: CDR1 SGHAT, CDR2 FQNNGV. The CDR3 DNA follows: TGTGCCAGCAGCCCCGGACTCCTCGGAAACACCATATATTTT. The encoded protein is CASSPGLLGNTIYF. Together with reference TRBV11-2 and TRBJ1-3, the CDR3 gives the full variable domain: EAGVAQSPRYKIIEKRQSVAFWCNPISGHATLYWYQQILGQGPKLLIQFQNNGVVDDSQLPKDRFSAERLKGVDSTLKIQPAKLEDSAVYLCASSPGLLGNTIYFGEGSWLTVV.

The CDR3 DNA reads TGTGCCAGCAGACTAGGGACAGGGAATTCCTACGAGCAGTACTTC. Amino acids: CASRLGTGNSYEQYF. The rearrangement joins TRBV6-5 to TRBJ2-7; 9 bases map to TRBD1. The germline V gene has CDR1 MNHEY and CDR2 SVGAGI. The trim removed 6 bases at V and 1 base at J, leaving 7 bases unmatched. The CDR3 totals 15 residues.

This chain links TRBV13 with TRBJ2-1; D is ambiguous. CDR1 is PRHDT and CDR2 is FYEKMQ in the germline V gene (reference sequence). The CDR3 is 15 residues long. Deletions cut 1 base from V and 3 bases from J, with 10 bases between. The CDR3 coding sequence is TGTGCCAGCAGCTTAGCCGGGTTGGTCTACAATGAGCAGTTCTTC. The encoded protein is CASSLAGLVYNEQFF.

This chain connects TRBV27 to TRBJ1-1, with D uncertain. The CDR3 covers 13 residues. The germline CDR1 and CDR2 sequences are MNHEY and SMNVEV (reference sequence). The ends were cut back, 5 bases at V and 5 bases at J, with 12 bases in the middle. The CDR3 is CASSIYTGTEAFF. The DNA for the CDR3 is TGTGCCAGCAGTATCTACACGGGGACTGAAGCTTTCTTT.